Listed below are T cell receptor beta chains from one sample, sequenced in a study of blood T cell repertoires in COVID-19. Clones were read by immunoSEQ multiplex PCR, and TCRdb kept only the in-frame ones, dropping some. Among 200,000 to 300,000 clones listed, around nine tenths were seen once. Material: peripheral blood. The source is a woman in her sixties who had recovered from COVID-19. CDR3s include the opening cysteine and the closing phenylalanine or tryptophan. A D gene is named only where the DNA matches it firmly. For some rows the clone size is stated as once, few or many, or as a class when expanded; others skip it.

>TRBJ1-1|TRBV29-1|TRBD1|once
TGCAGCGTGGGACAGAATCGGAACACTGAAGCTTTCTTT
CSVGQNRNTEAFF
>TRBJ1-5|TRBV5-6|-|-
TGTGCCAGCAGCGTTGGTTGGGCAAATCAGCCCCAGCATTTT
CASSVGWANQPQHF
>TRBJ2-5|TRBV28|TRBD1|-
TGTGCCAGCAGCAGGACAGGGGCAATGGGGACCCAGTACTTC
CASSRTGAMGTQYF
>TRBJ2-7|TRBV29-1|TRBD1|-
TGCAGCGTCGCAGGGGGCCCGATCTACGAGCAGTACTTC
CSVAGGPIYEQYF
>TRBJ1-2|TRBV9|-|once
TGTGCCAGCAGCGTAGTTAGCTTGATGGGGCCGCCCGGTGGCTACACCTTC
CASSVVSLMGPPGGYTF
>TRBJ2-1|TRBV7-2|-|-
TGTGCCAGCAGCTTAGCGCGGGTTAGCAATGAGCAGTTCTTC
CASSLARVSNEQFF
>TRBJ2-3|TRBV9|TRBD1|-
TGTGCCAGCAGCGTCTTGGGACAGGGGAACACAGATACGCAGTATTTT
CASSVLGQGNTDTQYF
>TRBJ2-7|TRBV5-6|TRBD1|few
TGTGCCAGCAGCTTGGCAGGGGGATGGCAGTACTTC
CASSLAGGWQYF
>TRBJ2-7|TRBV11-2|TRBD1|many
TGTGCCAGCAGCCTCTGGGACAGTAGCTCCTACGAGCAGTACTTC
CASSLWDSSSYEQYF
>TRBJ2-2|TRBV6-4|TRBD2|-
TGTGCCAGCAGTCGGTCGGGGGGTGGCCGCACCGGGGAGCTGTTTTTT
CASSRSGGGRTGELFF
>TRBJ2-3|TRBV5-1|TRBD1|-
TGCGCCAGCAGCCTCCGACAGGGGAACCCCACAGATACGCAGTATTTT
CASSLRQGNPTDTQYF
>TRBJ1-5|TRBV3-1/TRBV3-2|-|-
TGTGCCAGCAGCCAAGGGAGCGGTAATCAGCCCCAGCATTTT
CASSQGSGNQPQHF
>TRBJ2-5|TRBV7-9|TRBD1|-
TGTGCCAGCAGCCCACGACAGGGTCCGGAGACCCAGTACTTC
CASSPRQGPETQYF
>TRBJ1-5|TRBV19|-|-
TGTGCCAGTGGAGAAGTTAAGCCCCAGCATTTT
CASGEVKPQHF
>TRBJ1-2|TRBV10-1|-|-
TGCGCCAAGCAAGGGGGAGGGTCTAACTATGGCTACACCTTC
CAKQGGGSNYGYTF
>TRBJ1-2|TRBV29-1|-|-
TGCAGCGTTGAGGCTCCAGGGGACCCTCTGCCTAACTATGGCTACACCTTC
CSVEAPGDPLPNYGYTF
>TRBJ2-1|TRBV19|TRBD2|-
TGTGCCAGTACCACCGGGGGGTACAATGAGCAGTTCTTC
CASTTGGYNEQFF
>TRBJ1-3|TRBV21-1|-|-
TGTGCCAGCAGCAAGGCCCAGGGCCTGTGGTCCGGAAACACCATATATTTT
CASSKAQGLWSGNTIYF
>TRBJ2-6|TRBV14|-|-
TGTGCCAGCGGCAGGGTGGCTGGGGCCAACGTCCTGACTTTC
CASGRVAGANVLTF
>TRBJ1-4|TRBV5-1|-|-
TGCGCCAGCAGCTTGGCGGGTTCGGATGAAAAACTGTTTTTT
CASSLAGSDEKLFF
>TRBJ2-4|TRBV5-6|-|-
TGTGCCAGCAGCCCCGGGACTCTAAACATTCAGTACTTC
CASSPGTLNIQYF
>TRBJ1-2|TRBV5-5|-|-
TGTGCCAGCAGCTTGGACTACCAGGGATCCTATGGCTACACCTTC
CASSLDYQGSYGYTF
>TRBJ2-6|TRBV28|-|-
TGTGCCACTCTCCTTTTTGGGGCCAACGTCCTGACTTTC
CATLLFGANVLTF
>TRBJ2-3|TRBV7-9|-|-
TGTGCCAGCAGCCGCAAGATTTGGGGGCCCTACACAGATACGCAGTATTTT
CASSRKIWGPYTDTQYF
>TRBJ2-7|TRBV4-2|TRBD1|once
TGTGCCAGCAGCCAAGAGGGGACGGGACAGAGGCTCTACGAGCAGTACTTC
CASSQEGTGQRLYEQYF
>TRBJ1-5|TRBV30|-|-
TGTGCCTGCCCAATTTCGGGACTCAGGGCGGATCAGCCCCAGCATTTT
CACPISGLRADQPQHF